The 18 T cell receptor beta chains below were found in one sample sequenced in a study of cytomegalovirus exposure and HLA in healthy donors. Primers: 60 Vbeta forward and 13 Jbeta reverse. The method was immunoSEQ multiplex PCR; TCRdb's version includes in-frame clones alone and lacks a portion of them. The data contain around 130,000 clones, approximately 78% of them singletons. The sequenced sample consisted of PBMCs. The source of these receptors is a man aged 35-49 years in good health and CMV-seronegative.

The gene calls are TRBV30 and TRBJ1-2; the match to TRBD1 covers 8 bases. J was trimmed by 0 bases and V by 4 bases; bases with no gene match: 10. Germline CDR1 GTSNPN, CDR2 SVGIG (reference sequence). The CDR3 length is 16 residues. The CDR3 nucleotides are TGTGCCTGGATCCCTCTCGGACAGGGAACTAACTATGGCTACACCTTC. Translating gives CAWIPLGQGTNYGYTF.

The DNA for the CDR3 is TGTGCCAGCAGCGTAGCTGTGGACAAAGAGACCCAGTACTTC. Protein sequence: CASSVAVDKETQYF. V usage is TRBV9 and J usage is TRBJ2-5, with TRBD1 as a possible D gene (5 bases). V dropped 0 bases and J dropped 3 bases, with 9 bases sitting between them. This CDR3 is 14 amino acids long. Germline loops: CDR1 SGDLS, CDR2 YYNGEE.

Written as DNA, the CDR3 is TGTGCCAGCAGCCCCCAAGTTGGGAGTTCTGAGACCCAGTACTTC. It is translated as CASSPQVGSSETQYF. The chain has TRBV7-2 and TRBJ2-5; tentatively, D is TRBD2 (5 bases). This CDR3 comprises 15 residues. Trimming took off 5 bases at V and 5 bases at J, with 18 bases between the two ends. CDR1 is SGHTA and CDR2 is FQGNSA in the germline V gene.

J is TRBJ2-1 and V is TRBV6-4, with 10 bases matching TRBD2. V lost 6 bases to trimming and J lost 2 bases; unmatched junction nucleotides: 1. CDR3 length: 14 amino acids. CDR1 MRHNA and CDR2 SNTAGT come from the germline V gene. The CDR3 sequence: CASRAGGPYNEQFF. DNA of the CDR3: TGTGCCAGCAGAGCGGGAGGGCCCTACAATGAGCAGTTCTTC.

V usage is TRBV7-7 and J usage is TRBJ2-2; TRBD2 matches 7 bases. The V gene's germline CDR1 is SSHAT and CDR2 FNYEAQ (reference sequence). The CDR3 sequence is 17 residues long. CDR3 protein: CASFTLGGTANTGELFF. Here the CDR3 DNA reads TGTGCTAGCTTCACCTTGGGGGGGACGGCGAACACCGGGGAGCTGTTTTTT.

This clone has just a few counts. The same CDR3 is also encoded by other DNA sequences in this sample. The chain combines TRBV7-2 with TRBJ2-1, with a tentative D call TRBD2 (6 bases). V was pared by 7 bases and J by 1 base, with 11 bases between. The V gene's germline CDR1 is SGHTA and CDR2 FQGNSA. This CDR3 is built from 14 residues. The DNA for the CDR3 is TGTGCCAGCACCCCCGGGGGATCCTACAATGAGCAGTTCTTC. It translates to CASTPGGSYNEQFF.

V and J are TRBV7-9 and TRBJ1-4, with 7 bases identical to TRBD1. After removal of 5 bases from V and 8 bases from J, the junction contained 8 bases not matched to a gene. The germline gives CDR1 SEHNR, CDR2 FQNEAQ (reference sequence). This CDR3 has 14 amino acids. The CDR3, as DNA: TGTGCCAGCAGCCAAGACAGGGCGGTGGAAAAACTGTTTTTT. Translated, it gives CASSQDRAVEKLFF.

The J gene is TRBJ1-2, the V gene TRBV28; 7 bases are a match to TRBD1. With 10 bases clipped from V and 8 bases from J, the junction kept 13 bases outside the gene matches. CDR3 length: 13 residues. Germline V gene sequence: CDR1 MDHEN, CDR2 SYDVKM. The CDR3, as DNA: TGTGCCACCGAGACAGGGTCCGGCTGGGGCTACACCTTC. As protein: CATETGSGWGYTF.

The chain uses TRBV14 and TRBJ2-3; weak D call: TRBD1 (5 bases). Trimming removed 0 bases at V and 0 bases at J, with 10 bases between. Germline CDR1 reads SGHDN; CDR2 reads FVKESK. CDR3 length: 16 residues. This CDR3 is CASSQDSGLSTDTQYF. The CDR3 coding sequence is TGTGCCAGCAGCCAAGATTCAGGGCTGAGCACAGATACGCAGTATTTT.

The chain couples TRBV4-3 to TRBJ2-2; D not resolved. CDR3 size: 15 residues. With 1 base removed from V and 4 bases from J, the gap between germline ends came to 10 bases. CDR1 is LGHNA, CDR2 YSLEER, per germline. Here the CDR3 DNA reads TGCGCCAGCAGCCAAGGACGTCTAGTCACCGGGGAGCTGTTTTTT. It encodes CASSQGRLVTGELFF.

The V gene is TRBV29-1, the J gene TRBJ1-1, with 9 bases fitting TRBD1. The CDR3 totals 12 residues. The V gene's germline CDR1 is SQVTM and CDR2 ANQGSEA. V lost 4 bases, J lost 5 bases, and 2 bases stayed unmatched. The CDR3 DNA reads as TGCAGCGTTGGGACAGGGGAGACTGAAGCTTTCTTT. Translated: CSVGTGETEAFF.

The chain combines TRBV6-5 with TRBJ1-1; D remains ambiguous. Trimming removed 0 bases at V and 4 bases at J, with 6 bases between. The CDR3 contains 13 residues. Germline V CDR1 and CDR2: MNHEY, SVGAGI. The chain's CDR3 is CASSYSAGTEAFF. The CDR3 DNA reads as TGTGCCAGCAGTTACTCAGCAGGCACTGAAGCTTTCTTT.

The chain has TRBV5-1 and TRBJ1-3; maybe TRBD1 (5 bases). The CDR3 covers 14 residues. Germline values: CDR1 SGHRS, CDR2 YFSETQ. V was cut by 2 bases and J by 8 bases, with 14 bases left in between. In DNA, the CDR3 is TGCGCCAGCAGCTTAGGAGGGGAGTTGGACACCATATATTTT. Its protein product is CASSLGGELDTIYF.

The rearrangement joins TRBV18 to TRBJ1-4; a possible D gene is TRBD1 (5 bases). The CDR3 has 13 residues. Germline assignment: CDR1 KGHSH and CDR2 LQKENI. V was cut by 4 bases and J by 3 bases, with 6 bases left in between. The CDR3 protein is CASSRQSNEKLFF. Written as DNA, the CDR3 is TGTGCCAGCTCACGACAGTCTAATGAAAAACTGTTTTTT.

This CDR3 reads CASSQASGGSKNIQYF. The CDR3 DNA reads TGCGCCAGCAGCCAAGCTAGCGGGGGGTCCAAAAACATTCAGTACTTC. The rearrangement uses TRBV4-3 and TRBJ2-4; TRBD2 matches at 11 bases. Germline CDR1 LGHNA, CDR2 YSLEER. The CDR3 consists of 16 residues. Trimming at V came to 1 base and at J to 2 bases, leaving 1 base not matched to a gene.

V is TRBV6-6 and J is TRBJ1-1, with 10 bases matching TRBD1. V was pared by 3 bases and J by 4 bases, with 8 bases of the junction left unmatched. The germline gives CDR1 MNHNY, CDR2 SVGAGI (reference sequence). This CDR3 spans 16 amino acids. The DNA of the CDR3 is TGTGCCAGCAGTTATGGGACAGGGGTGGGGAGCACTGAAGCTTTCTTT. It is translated as CASSYGTGVGSTEAFF.

This clone came up once. The CDR3 reads CASSLSAAGRARYEQYF. DNA of the CDR3: TGTGCCAGCAGCTTATCCGCCGCGGGACGGGCGAGGTACGAGCAGTACTTC. The J gene is TRBJ2-7, the V gene TRBV5-6; possible D gene TRBD2, 6 bases. Trimming cost V 2 bases and J 4 bases, with 22 bases left between them. Germline values: CDR1 SGHDT, CDR2 YYEEEE. The CDR3 has 17 residues.

With respect to this clone: This sample also contains other DNA sequences that code for the same CDR3. This chain links TRBV6-5 with TRBJ1-1; D is perhaps TRBD1 (5 bases). From germline, CDR1 is MNHEY and CDR2 SVGAGI. This CDR3 has 11 amino acids. Trimming removed 5 bases from V and 8 bases from J, with 9 bases in between. This CDR3 is CASSGRGEAFF. The CDR3 DNA is TGTGCCAGCAGTGGGAGGGGAGAAGCTTTCTTT.